The source of this T cell receptor beta chain is a study of cytomegalovirus exposure and HLA in healthy donors. The study, taken as a whole, reports: The study recorded 160 or so TCR beta chains that were cytomegalovirus-associated. Reportedly, fewer N-insertions than the roughly 700-donor mean appeared in an Asian-associated ancestry cluster in a later analysis. Later analysis found that TCR beta chains associated with HLA were more clonally expanded than other, equally common chains. High sensitivity and specificity were reportedly achieved when the classifier diagnosed cytomegalovirus status.

Vbeta (60) and Jbeta (13) primers were used in the PCR. Data came from immunoSEQ multiplex PCR; TCRdb stores just in-frame clones and leaves some out. The profile shows 100,000 to 150,000 clones, around 9% of them singletons. With regard to this clone: The antigen is not known.

The CDR3 has 14 residues. Trimming took 5 bases from V and 5 from J; bases not matched to a gene: 3. Germline V CDR1 and CDR2: SGHNT, YENEEA. The rearrangement uses TRBV11-3 and TRBJ2-5; 12 positions match TRBD2. The sequence was collected from a man aged 40-49 years in good health and CMV-seronegative. The sample was PBMCs. CDR3 region: CASSQGTSGETQYF. The CDR3 coding sequence is TGTGCCAGCAGCCAGGGGACTAGCGGGGAGACCCAGTACTTC. Full variable domain (outside the CDR3, taken from reference TRBV11-3 and TRBJ2-5): EAGVVQSPRYKIIEKKQPVAFWCNPISGHNTLYWYLQNLGQGPELLIRYENEEAVDDSQLPKDRFSAERLKGVDSTLKIQPAELGDSAVYLCASSQGTSGETQYFGPGTRLLVL.